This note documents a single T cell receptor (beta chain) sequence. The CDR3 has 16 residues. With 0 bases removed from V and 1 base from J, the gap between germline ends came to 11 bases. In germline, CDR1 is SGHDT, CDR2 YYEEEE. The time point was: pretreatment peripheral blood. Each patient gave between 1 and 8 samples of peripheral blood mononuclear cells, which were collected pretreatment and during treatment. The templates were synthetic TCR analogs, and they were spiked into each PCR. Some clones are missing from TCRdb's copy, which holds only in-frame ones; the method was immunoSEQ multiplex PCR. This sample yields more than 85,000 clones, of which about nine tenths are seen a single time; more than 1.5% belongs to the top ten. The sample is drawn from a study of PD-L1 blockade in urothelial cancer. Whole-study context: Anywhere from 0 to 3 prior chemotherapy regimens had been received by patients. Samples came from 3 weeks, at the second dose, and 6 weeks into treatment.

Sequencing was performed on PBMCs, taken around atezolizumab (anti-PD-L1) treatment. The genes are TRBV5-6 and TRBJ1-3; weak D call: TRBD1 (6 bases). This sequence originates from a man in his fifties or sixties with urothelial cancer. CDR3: CASSLGQDVSGNTIYF. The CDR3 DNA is TGTGCCAGCAGCTTGGGACAGGACGTATCTGGAAACACCATATATTTT. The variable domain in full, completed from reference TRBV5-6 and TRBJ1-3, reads DAGVTQSPTHLIKTRGQQVTLRCSPKSGHDTVSWYQQALGQGPQFIFQYYEEEERQRGNFPDRFSGHQFPNYSSELNVNALLLGDSALYLCASSLGQDVSGNTIYFGEGSWLTVV.